A selection of T cell receptor beta chains follows, all from one sample in a study of PD-1 blockade in mismatch repair-deficient tumors. Method: immunoSEQ multiplex PCR; TCRdb's copy keeps in-frame clones and lacks some. This table holds about 60,000 clones, more than 70% found once. Sequencing used peripheral blood, obtained 52 weeks after starting pembrolizumab. These receptors were obtained from an adult with mismatch repair-deficient cancer. CDR3s include the opening cysteine and the closing phenylalanine or tryptophan. A D gene is named only where the DNA matches it firmly. Expanded clones are given a class, and other clones once, few, many or no size at all.

V gene: TRBV5-1
D gene: -
clone size: -
J gene: TRBJ2-5
CDR3 protein: CASSSGSPETQYF
CDR3 DNA: TGCGCCAGCAGCTCCGGGAGTCCAGAGACCCAGTACTTC

V gene: TRBV27
D gene: TRBD1
clone size: many
J gene: TRBJ2-7
CDR3 protein: CASSWDRGTEQYF
CDR3 DNA: TGTGCCAGCAGCTGGGACAGGGGGACCGAGCAGTACTTC

V gene: TRBV9
D gene: TRBD2
clone size: -
J gene: TRBJ2-1
CDR3 protein: CASSERGNEQFF
CDR3 DNA: TGTGCCAGCAGCGAGCGGGGCAATGAGCAGTTCTTC

V gene: TRBV7-9
D gene: TRBD1
clone size: once
J gene: TRBJ2-1
CDR3 protein: CASSAWDRLSYNEQFF
CDR3 DNA: TGTGCCAGCAGCGCCTGGGACAGACTCTCCTACAATGAGCAGTTCTTC

V gene: TRBV13
D gene: -
clone size: -
J gene: TRBJ2-7
CDR3 protein: CASSPPGQLRAYEQYF
CDR3 DNA: TGTGCCAGCAGCCCGCCGGGACAACTAAGAGCCTACGAGCAGTACTTC

V gene: TRBV4-1
D gene: -
clone size: few
J gene: TRBJ2-7
CDR3 protein: CASSQGFSGKPGPGPF
CDR3 DNA: TGCGCCAGCAGCCAAGGGTTTTCAGGGAAACCGGGACCTGGACCTTTC

V gene: TRBV4-1
D gene: TRBD1
clone size: -
J gene: TRBJ1-5
CDR3 protein: CASSRMTGDQPQHF
CDR3 DNA: TGCGCCAGCAGCCGAATGACAGGGGATCAGCCCCAGCATTTT

V gene: TRBV5-5
D gene: TRBD1
clone size: -
J gene: TRBJ1-1
CDR3 protein: CANDRAQRDTEAFF
CDR3 DNA: TGTGCCAATGACAGGGCCCAGCGGGACACTGAAGCTTTCTTT

V gene: TRBV23-1
D gene: -
clone size: -
J gene: TRBJ2-3
CDR3 protein: CASSQLDTASTDTQYF
CDR3 DNA: TGCGCCAGCAGTCAATTGGACACAGCTAGCACAGATACGCAGTATTTT

V gene: TRBV27
D gene: TRBD2
clone size: -
J gene: TRBJ2-7
CDR3 protein: CASSLSSGSSHEQYF
CDR3 DNA: TGTGCCAGCAGTTTATCTAGCGGGAGTTCCCACGAGCAGTACTTC

V gene: TRBV19
D gene: -
clone size: few
J gene: TRBJ1-5
CDR3 protein: CASSRGNQPQHF
CDR3 DNA: TGTGCCAGTAGCCGTGGCAATCAGCCCCAGCATTTT

V gene: TRBV13
D gene: -
clone size: -
J gene: TRBJ1-1
CDR3 protein: CASSLFREEAFF
CDR3 DNA: TGTGCCAGCAGCTTATTTAGGGAAGAAGCTTTCTTT

V gene: TRBV27
D gene: TRBD2
clone size: -
J gene: TRBJ2-1
CDR3 protein: CASSLREGLYNEQFF
CDR3 DNA: TGTGCCAGCAGTTTAAGGGAGGGGCTCTACAATGAGCAGTTCTTC

V gene: TRBV11-2
D gene: -
clone size: -
J gene: TRBJ2-5
CDR3 protein: CASSLGRGREWQETQYF
CDR3 DNA: TGTGCCAGCAGCTTAGGAAGGGGGCGGGAGTGGCAAGAGACCCAGTACTTC

V gene: TRBV6-6
D gene: TRBD1
clone size: -
J gene: TRBJ1-2
CDR3 protein: CASSPGTGRYGYTF
CDR3 DNA: TGTGCCAGCAGTCCCGGGACAGGCCGCTATGGCTACACCTTC

V gene: TRBV4-2
D gene: TRBD1
clone size: -
J gene: TRBJ1-1
CDR3 protein: CASSIQGTEAFF
CDR3 DNA: TGTGCCAGCAGCATACAGGGGACCGAAGCTTTCTTT